This T cell receptor beta chain was obtained from a study of spatial heterogeneity in lung cancer. This clonotype was detected ten times or more. The antigen is not known. The germline V and J ends were trimmed by 2 bases and 2 bases, with 10 bases remaining between them. Germline assignment: CDR1 SGHRS and CDR2 YFSETQ. This CDR3 has 15 residues. The time point was: sample taken at primary tumor resection. Study-wide findings and caveats: Counts of expanded alpha and beta TCRs within tumors tracked the tumor nonsynonymous mutation count.

TCRdb itself ran the 5' RACE reads through MiXCR, one entry per CDR3 protein. The sample carries some 100,000 distinct CDR3 sequences, roughly 4.5% recorded once. The chain combines TRBV5-1 with TRBJ2-2; D is undetermined. The source was lung tumor tissue, collected at surgery. The receptor was isolated from a male donor with early-stage non-small cell lung cancer. The CDR3 DNA follows: TGCGCCAGCAGCTTAGACCTGTCCAACACCGGGGAGCTGTTTTTT. Translating gives CASSLDLSNTGELFF.